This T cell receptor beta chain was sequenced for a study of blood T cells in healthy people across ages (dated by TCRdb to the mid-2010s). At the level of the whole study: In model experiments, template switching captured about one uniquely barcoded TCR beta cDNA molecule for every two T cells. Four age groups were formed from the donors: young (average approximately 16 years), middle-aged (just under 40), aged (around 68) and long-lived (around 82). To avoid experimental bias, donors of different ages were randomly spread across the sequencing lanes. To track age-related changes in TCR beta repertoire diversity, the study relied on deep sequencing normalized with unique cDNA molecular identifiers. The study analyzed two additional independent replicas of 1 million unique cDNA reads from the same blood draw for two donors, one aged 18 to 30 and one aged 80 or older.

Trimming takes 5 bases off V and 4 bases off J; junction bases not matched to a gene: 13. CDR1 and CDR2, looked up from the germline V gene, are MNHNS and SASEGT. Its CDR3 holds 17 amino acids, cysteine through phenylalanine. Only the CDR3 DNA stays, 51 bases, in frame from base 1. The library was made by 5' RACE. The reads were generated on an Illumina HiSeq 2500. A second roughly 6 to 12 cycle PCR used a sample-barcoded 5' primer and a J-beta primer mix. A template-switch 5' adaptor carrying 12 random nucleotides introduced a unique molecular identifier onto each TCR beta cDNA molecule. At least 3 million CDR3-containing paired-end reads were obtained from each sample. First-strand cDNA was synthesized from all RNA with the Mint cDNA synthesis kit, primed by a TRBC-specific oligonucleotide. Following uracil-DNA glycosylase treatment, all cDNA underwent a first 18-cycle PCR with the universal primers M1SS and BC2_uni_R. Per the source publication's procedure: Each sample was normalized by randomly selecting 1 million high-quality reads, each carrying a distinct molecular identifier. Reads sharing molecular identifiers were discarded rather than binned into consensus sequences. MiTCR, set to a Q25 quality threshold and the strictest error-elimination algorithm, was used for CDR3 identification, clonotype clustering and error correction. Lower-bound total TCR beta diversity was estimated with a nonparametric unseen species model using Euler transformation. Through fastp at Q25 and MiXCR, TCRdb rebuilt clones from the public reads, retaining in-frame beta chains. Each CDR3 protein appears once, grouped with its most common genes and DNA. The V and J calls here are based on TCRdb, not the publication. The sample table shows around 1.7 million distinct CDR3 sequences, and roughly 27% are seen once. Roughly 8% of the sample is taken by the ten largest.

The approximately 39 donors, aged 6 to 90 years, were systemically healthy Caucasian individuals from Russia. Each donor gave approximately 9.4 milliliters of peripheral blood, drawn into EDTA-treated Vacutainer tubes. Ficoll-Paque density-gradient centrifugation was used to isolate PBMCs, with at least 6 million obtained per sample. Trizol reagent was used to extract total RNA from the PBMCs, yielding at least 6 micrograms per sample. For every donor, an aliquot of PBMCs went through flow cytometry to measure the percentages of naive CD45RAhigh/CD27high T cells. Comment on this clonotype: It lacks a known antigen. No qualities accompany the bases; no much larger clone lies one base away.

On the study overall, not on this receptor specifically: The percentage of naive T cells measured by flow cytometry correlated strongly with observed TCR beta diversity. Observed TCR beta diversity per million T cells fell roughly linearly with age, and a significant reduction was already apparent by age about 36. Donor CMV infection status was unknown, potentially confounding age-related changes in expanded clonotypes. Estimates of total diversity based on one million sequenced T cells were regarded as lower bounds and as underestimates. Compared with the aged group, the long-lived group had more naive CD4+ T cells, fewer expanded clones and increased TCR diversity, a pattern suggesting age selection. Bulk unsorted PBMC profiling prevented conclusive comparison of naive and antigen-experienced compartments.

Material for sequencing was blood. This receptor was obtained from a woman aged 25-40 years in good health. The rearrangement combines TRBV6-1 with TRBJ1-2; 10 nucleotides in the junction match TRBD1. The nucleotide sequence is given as TGTGCCAGCAGTCCAACACCGGGACAGGGGCTGGGCTATGGCTACACCTTC. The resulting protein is CASSPTPGQGLGYGYTF.